A single sample gave rise to the 3 T cell receptor beta chains below, sequenced in a study of OX40 agonist ivuxolimab in advanced cancers. Assay: immunoSEQ multiplex PCR; the TCRdb copy retains only in-frame clones and omits some. The sample has roughly 67,000 clones, around nine tenths seen once. The specimen comprised CD4+ or CD8+ T cells sorted from blood, sampled in a trial of the OX40 agonist ivuxolimab. These receptors originate from an adult with an advanced solid tumor such as melanoma, head and neck, liver or kidney cancer.

The chain uses TRBV19 and TRBJ1-4; D not resolved. CDR3 length equals 15 residues. The germline V and J ends were trimmed by 2 bases and 0 bases, with 7 bases remaining between them. Germline lookup yields CDR1 LNHDA and CDR2 SQIVND (reference sequence). The CDR3 loop is CASSILGPTNEKLFF. CDR3 DNA: TGTGCCAGTAGTATATTAGGGCCAACTAATGAAAAACTGTTTTTT.

The chain carries TRBV11-2 and TRBJ2-5; the D gene is possibly TRBD1 (6 bases). Trimming took 0 bases from V and 6 from J, leaving 14 bases between them. From germline, CDR1 is SGHAT and CDR2 FQNNGV. The CDR3 length is 15 residues. CDR3 in DNA: TGTGCCAGCAGCTTAGATCCCGCAGGGGAGCAGACCCAGTACTTC. This translates into CASSLDPAGEQTQYF.

A word on this clone: Compared with germline, one end of the junction differs, possibly owing to a read error. This sequence joins TRBV7-6 and TRBJ1-5; D unclear. CDR3 size: 13 residues. Germline CDR1 and CDR2: SGHVS and FNYEAQ. The CDR3 loop is CASSLGRNQPRHF. The CDR3 DNA sequence: TGTGCCAGCAGCTTAGGTCGAAATCAGCCCCGGCATTTT. The whole variable domain, filled in from reference TRBV7-6 and TRBJ1-5, reads GAGVSQSPRYKVTKRGQDVALRCDPISGHVSLYWYRQALGQGPEFLTYFNYEAQQDKSGLPNDRFSAERPEGSISTLTIQRTEQRDSAMYRCASSLGRNQPRHFGDGTRLSIL.